This T cell receptor beta chain was captured in a study of T cells in Graves' hyperthyroidism and ophthalmopathy. TCR beta CDR3 region amplification was performed from RNA transcripts. Using the HTBI primer set, a first-round RT-PCR was run on the TCR CDR3. MiXCR, run by TCRdb on the multiplex PCR reads, gives a single entry per CDR3 protein. The sample yields about 560,000 distinct CDR3 sequences, 15% to 20% seen once. This clonotype has at least ten counts. Trimming took 3 bases from V and 6 from J, leaving 15 bases between them. There are 14 residues in the CDR3. Sequences were obtained from blood. This chain connects TRBV12-3 or TRBV12-4 to TRBJ2-7; D could derive from TRBD1 or TRBD2 (6 bases each). The sequence was obtained from a woman between 18 and 29 years old with Graves' hyperthyroidism. The CDR3 nucleotides read TGTGCCAGCAGTTTTAAGGGGGGAGGACGCGAGCAGTACTTC. It specifies CASSFKGGGREQYF.